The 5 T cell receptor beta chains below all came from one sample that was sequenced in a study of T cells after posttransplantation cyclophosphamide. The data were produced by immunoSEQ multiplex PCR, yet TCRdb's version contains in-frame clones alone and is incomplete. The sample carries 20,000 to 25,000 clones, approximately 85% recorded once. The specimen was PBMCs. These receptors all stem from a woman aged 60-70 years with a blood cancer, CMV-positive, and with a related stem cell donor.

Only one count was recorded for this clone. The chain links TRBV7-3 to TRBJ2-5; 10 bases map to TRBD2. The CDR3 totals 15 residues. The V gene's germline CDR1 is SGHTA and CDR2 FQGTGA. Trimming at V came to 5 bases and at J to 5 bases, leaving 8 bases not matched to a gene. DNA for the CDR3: TGTGCCAGCAGCGTAGGAGCGGGAGGGGTTGAGACCCAGTACTTC. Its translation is CASSVGAGGVETQYF.

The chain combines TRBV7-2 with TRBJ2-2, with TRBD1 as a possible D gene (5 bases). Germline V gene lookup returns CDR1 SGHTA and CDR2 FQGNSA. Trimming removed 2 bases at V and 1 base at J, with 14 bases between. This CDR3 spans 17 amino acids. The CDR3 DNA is TGTGCCAGCAGCTTAATGCTGGGCCAGGGGAACACCGGGGAGCTGTTTTTT. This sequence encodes CASSLMLGQGNTGELFF.

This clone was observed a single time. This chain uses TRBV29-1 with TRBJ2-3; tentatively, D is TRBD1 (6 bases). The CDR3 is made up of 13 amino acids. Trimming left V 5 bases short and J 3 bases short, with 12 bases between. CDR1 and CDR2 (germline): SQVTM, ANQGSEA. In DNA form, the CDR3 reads TGCAGCGTTAATAAGGGGGAGACAGATACGCAGTATTTT. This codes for CSVNKGETDTQYF.

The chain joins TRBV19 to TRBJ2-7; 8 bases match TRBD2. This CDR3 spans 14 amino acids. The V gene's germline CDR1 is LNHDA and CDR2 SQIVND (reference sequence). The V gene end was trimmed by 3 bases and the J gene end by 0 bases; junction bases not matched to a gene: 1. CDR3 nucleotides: TGTGCCAGTAGTATGACTAGCGCCTCCTACGAGCAGTACTTC. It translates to CASSMTSASYEQYF.

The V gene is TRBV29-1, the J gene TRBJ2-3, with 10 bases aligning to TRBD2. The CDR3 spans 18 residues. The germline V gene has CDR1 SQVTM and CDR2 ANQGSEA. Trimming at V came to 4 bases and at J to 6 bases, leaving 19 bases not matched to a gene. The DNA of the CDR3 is TGCAGCGTTGCGGCGGCGGACTTAGCGGGAGGAAGGACTGATACGCAGTATTTT. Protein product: CSVAAADLAGGRTDTQYF.